This TCR beta chain was identified during a study of early T cells in non-severe SARS-CoV-2 infection. This CDR3 has 12 amino acids. After removal of 7 bases from V and 5 bases from J, the junction contained 5 bases not matched to a gene. In germline, CDR1 is SQVTM, CDR2 ANQGSEA. MiXCR, applied by TCRdb to the 5' RACE reads, yields one record per CDR3 protein. This table has 53,000 or so distinct CDR3 sequences, approximately 9.8% appearing once. The clonotype originates from an adult who was a healthcare worker with PCR-confirmed SARS-CoV-2 infection or an uninfected control (not recorded which). The V gene is TRBV29-1, the J gene TRBJ1-1; 9 bases agree with TRBD1. Sample: whole blood. DNA for the CDR3: TGCAGCGCAAAGACAGGGGGAACTGAAGCTTTCTTT. Translation: CSAKTGGTEAFF.